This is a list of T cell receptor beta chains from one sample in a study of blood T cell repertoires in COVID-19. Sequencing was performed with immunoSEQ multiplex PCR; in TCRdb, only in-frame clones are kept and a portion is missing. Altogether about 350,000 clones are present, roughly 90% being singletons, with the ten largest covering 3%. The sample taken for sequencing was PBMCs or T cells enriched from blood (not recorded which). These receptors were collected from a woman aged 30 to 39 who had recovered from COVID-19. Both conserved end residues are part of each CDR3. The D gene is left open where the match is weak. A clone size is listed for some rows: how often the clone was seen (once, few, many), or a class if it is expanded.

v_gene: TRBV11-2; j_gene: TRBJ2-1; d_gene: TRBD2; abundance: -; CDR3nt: TGTGCCAGCAGCTACCTAGCGGGAGGGCCGGGGAATGAGCAGTTCTTC; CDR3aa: CASSYLAGGPGNEQFF
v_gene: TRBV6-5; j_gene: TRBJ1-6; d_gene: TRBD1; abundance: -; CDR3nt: TGTGCCAGCAGGGGACAGGGGGGGAATTCACCCCTCCACTTT; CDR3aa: CASRGQGGNSPLHF
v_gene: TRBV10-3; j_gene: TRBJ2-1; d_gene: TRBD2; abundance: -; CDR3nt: TGTGCCATCAGTGCTAGCGGGCACTACAATGAGCAGTTCTTC; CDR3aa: CAISASGHYNEQFF
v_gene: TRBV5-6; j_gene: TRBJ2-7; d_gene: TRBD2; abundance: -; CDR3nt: TGTGCCAGCAGCGGCCGACTAGCGGGAGCCAACGAGCAGTACTTC; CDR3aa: CASSGRLAGANEQYF
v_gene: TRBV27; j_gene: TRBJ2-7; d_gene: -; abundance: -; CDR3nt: TGTGCCAGCAGTGTAGGACAGCCAGGACTTTACGAGCAGTACTTC; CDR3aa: CASSVGQPGLYEQYF
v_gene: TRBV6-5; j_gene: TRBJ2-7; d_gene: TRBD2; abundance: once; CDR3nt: TGTGCCAGCAGACCCGCCAGCGGGGGCCCCTACGAGCAGTACTTC; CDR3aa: CASRPASGGPYEQYF
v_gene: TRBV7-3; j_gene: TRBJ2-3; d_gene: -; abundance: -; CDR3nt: TGTGCCAGCAGCTTAACGGCTAGCGGCACAGATACGCAGTATTTT; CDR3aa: CASSLTASGTDTQYF
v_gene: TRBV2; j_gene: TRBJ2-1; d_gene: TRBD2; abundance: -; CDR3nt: TGTGCCAGCACTAGCGGGACCACCGGGGAGCAGTTCTTC; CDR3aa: CASTSGTTGEQFF
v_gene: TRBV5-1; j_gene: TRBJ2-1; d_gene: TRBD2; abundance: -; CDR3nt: TGCGCCAGCAGCCTCGGGACTAGCGGGGGGTCCTACAATGAGCAGTTCTTC; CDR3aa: CASSLGTSGGSYNEQFF
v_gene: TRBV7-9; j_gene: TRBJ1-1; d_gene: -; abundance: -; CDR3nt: TGTGCCAGCAGCTTAGCGTACGGGGTTGACACTGAAGCTTTCTTT; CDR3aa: CASSLAYGVDTEAFF
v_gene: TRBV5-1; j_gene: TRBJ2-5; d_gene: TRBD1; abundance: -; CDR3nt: TGCGCCAGTAAACCACAGGGACAGGGGAAAGAGACCCAGTACTTC; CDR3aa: CASKPQGQGKETQYF
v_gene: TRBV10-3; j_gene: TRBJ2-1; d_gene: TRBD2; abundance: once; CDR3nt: TGTGCCATCAGTGCCCCTAGCGGGAGGGCCCTCCAAAGGAATGAGCAGTTCTTC; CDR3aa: CAISAPSGRALQRNEQFF
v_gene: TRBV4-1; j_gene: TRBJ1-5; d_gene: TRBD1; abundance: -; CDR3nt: TGCGCCAGCAGCACCGGGACAGGGAATCAGCCCCAGCATTTT; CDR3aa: CASSTGTGNQPQHF
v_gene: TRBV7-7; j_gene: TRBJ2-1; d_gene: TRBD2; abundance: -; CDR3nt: TGTGCTAGCAGCACAATAGCGGGCAATGAGCAGTTCTTC; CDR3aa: CASSTIAGNEQFF
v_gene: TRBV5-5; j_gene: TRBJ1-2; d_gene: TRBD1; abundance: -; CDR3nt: TGTGCCAGCAGCTGGAGAACCGGACAGGGCGCCTATGGCTACACCTTC; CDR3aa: CASSWRTGQGAYGYTF
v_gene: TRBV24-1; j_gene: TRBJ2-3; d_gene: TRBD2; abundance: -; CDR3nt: TGTGCCACCAGTGATATTGGTAGCGGGAGCACAGATACGCAGTATTTT; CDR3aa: CATSDIGSGSTDTQYF
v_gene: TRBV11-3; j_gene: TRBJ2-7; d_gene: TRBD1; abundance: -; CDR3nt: TGTGCCAGCAGCGGACAGGGGGACGAGCAGTACTTC; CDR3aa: CASSGQGDEQYF
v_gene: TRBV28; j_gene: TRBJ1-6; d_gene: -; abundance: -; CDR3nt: TGTGCCAGCAGTTCCCCAGGTAGTACACCCCTCCACTTT; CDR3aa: CASSSPGSTPLHF
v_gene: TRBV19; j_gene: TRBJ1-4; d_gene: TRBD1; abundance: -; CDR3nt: TGTGCCAGTAGTGCCAAACAGGGGGTTAGAGAAAAACTGTTTTTT; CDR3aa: CASSAKQGVREKLFF
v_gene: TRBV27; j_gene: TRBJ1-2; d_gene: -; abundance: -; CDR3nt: TGTGCCAGCAGTCCTAAGAGAACGGGTGGCTATGGCTACACCTTC; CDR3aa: CASSPKRTGGYGYTF
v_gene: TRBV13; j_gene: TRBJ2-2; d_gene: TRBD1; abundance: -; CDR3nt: TGTGCCAGCAGGTCTGAGGGGGACAGGGGCTTTCCCGGGGAGCTGTTTTTT; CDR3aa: CASRSEGDRGFPGELFF
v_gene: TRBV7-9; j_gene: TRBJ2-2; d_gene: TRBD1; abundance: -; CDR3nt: TGTGCCAGCAGTCGAAGCGGGACAGGGGCCGGGGAGCTGTTTTTT; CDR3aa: CASSRSGTGAGELFF
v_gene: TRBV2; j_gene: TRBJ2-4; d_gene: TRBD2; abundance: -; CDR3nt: TGTGCCAGCAGTGTCAGGCTAGCGGGAGTACCACCAAAGACCATTCAGTACTTC; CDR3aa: CASSVRLAGVPPKTIQYF
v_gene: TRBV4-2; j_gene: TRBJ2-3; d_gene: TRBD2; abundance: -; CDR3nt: TGTGCCAGCAGTTCCACTGAGGCGGGAGGGGCAGATACGCAGTATTTT; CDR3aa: CASSSTEAGGADTQYF
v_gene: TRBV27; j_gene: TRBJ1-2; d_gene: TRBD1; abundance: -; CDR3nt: TGTGCCAGCAGTACGCAGACAGGGGGCGTTGGCTACACCTTC; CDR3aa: CASSTQTGGVGYTF
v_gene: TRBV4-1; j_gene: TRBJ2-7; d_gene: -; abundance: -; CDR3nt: TGCGCCAGCAGTTACCAAGACAGCGGGTCCGAGCAGTACTTC; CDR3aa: CASSYQDSGSEQYF
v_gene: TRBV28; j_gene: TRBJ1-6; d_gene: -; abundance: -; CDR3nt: TGTGCCAGCAGCCGTCCCGGGGGGCGAGACTATAATTCACCCCTCCACTTT; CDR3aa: CASSRPGGRDYNSPLHF
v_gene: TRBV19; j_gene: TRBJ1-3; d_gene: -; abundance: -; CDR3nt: TGTGCCAGTAGTATCGGACAGTTCTCTGGAAACACCATATATTTT; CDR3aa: CASSIGQFSGNTIYF
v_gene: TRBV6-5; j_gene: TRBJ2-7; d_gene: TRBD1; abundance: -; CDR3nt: TGTGCCTGCCGGGACAGTTCCTACGAGCAGTACTTC; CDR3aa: CACRDSSYEQYF
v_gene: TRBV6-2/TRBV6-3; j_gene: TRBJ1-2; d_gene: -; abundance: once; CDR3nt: TGTGCCAGCAGTACCTTTATGAGCTTCTATGGCTACACCTTC; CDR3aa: CASSTFMSFYGYTF
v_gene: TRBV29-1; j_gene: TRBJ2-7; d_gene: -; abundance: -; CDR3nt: TGCAGCGTTGAAGATTACTACGAGCAGTACTTC; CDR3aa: CSVEDYYEQYF
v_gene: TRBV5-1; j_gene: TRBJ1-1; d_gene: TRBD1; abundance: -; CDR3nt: TGCGCCAGCAGCCTTGGGACAGGGCCCACTGAAGCTTTCTTT; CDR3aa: CASSLGTGPTEAFF
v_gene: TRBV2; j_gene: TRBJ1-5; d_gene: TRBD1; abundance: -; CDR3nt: TGTGCCAGCAGCGTTGGACAGGGTGGTCAGCCCCAGCATTTT; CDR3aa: CASSVGQGGQPQHF
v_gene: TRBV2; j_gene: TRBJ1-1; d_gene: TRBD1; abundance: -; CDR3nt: TGTGCCAGCGCGCAACCGGGGGACAGGGGGATAGAGGTGAACACTGAAGCTTTCTTT; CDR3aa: CASAQPGDRGIEVNTEAFF
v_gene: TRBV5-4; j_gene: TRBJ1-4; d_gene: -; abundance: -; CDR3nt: TGTGCCAGCAGCTCCAGGGATCTTGATGAAAAACTGTTTTTT; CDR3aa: CASSSRDLDEKLFF
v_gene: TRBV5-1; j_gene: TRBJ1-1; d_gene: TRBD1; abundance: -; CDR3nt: TGCGCCAGCAGCAATCAGGGGGTGAACACTGAAGCTTTCTTT; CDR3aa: CASSNQGVNTEAFF
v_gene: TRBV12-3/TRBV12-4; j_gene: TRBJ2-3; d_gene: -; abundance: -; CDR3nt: TGTGCCAGCAGCCCTAATCAGGCAGATACGCAGTATTTT; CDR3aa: CASSPNQADTQYF
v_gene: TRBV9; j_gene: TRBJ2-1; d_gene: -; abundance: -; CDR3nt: TGTGCCAGCAGCGTAGGGGGACTTAGGTACAATGAGCAGTTCTTC; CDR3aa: CASSVGGLRYNEQFF
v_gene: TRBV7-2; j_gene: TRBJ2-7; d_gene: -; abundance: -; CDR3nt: TGTGCCAGCAGCTTAGTCCAGTCCTACGAGCAGTACTTC; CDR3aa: CASSLVQSYEQYF
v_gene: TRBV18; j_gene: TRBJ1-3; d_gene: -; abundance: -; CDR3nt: TGTGCCAGCTCACCACCGGAGGCGATCTCTGGAAACACCATATATTTT; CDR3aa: CASSPPEAISGNTIYF
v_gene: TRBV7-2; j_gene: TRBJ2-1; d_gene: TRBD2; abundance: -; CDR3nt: TGTGCCAGCAGCTCGATCTTCGGGACTAGCGGGTACAATGAGCAGTTCTTC; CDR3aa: CASSSIFGTSGYNEQFF
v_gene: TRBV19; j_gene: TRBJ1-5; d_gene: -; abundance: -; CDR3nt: TGTGCCAGCTCGGACAGTGGGAATCAGCCCCAGCATTTT; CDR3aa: CASSDSGNQPQHF
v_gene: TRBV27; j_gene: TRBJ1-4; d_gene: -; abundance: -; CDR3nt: TGTGCCAGCAGTCGATCAGGGGCGTTTAATGAAAAACTGTTTTTT; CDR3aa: CASSRSGAFNEKLFF
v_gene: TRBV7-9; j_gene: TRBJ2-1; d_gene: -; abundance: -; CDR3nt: TGTGCCAGCAGATCCGGGTCCGAGGATGCCTACAATGAGCAGTTCTTC; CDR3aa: CASRSGSEDAYNEQFF
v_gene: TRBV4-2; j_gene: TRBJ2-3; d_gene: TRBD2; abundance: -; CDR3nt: TGTGCCAGCAGCCGAGCGTCATCCGGGAGGGCCGAAGATACGCAGTATTTT; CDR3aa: CASSRASSGRAEDTQYF
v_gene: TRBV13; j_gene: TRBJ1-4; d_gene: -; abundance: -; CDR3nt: TGTGCCAGCAGCCCTAGGGGTGCTGAAAAACTGTTTTTT; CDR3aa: CASSPRGAEKLFF
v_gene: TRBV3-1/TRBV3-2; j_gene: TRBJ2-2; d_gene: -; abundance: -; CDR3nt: TGTGCCAGCAGCCAAGATACTATGGCTAGCGCAATAAAGTGGACCGGGGAGCTGTTTTTT; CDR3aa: CASSQDTMASAIKWTGELFF
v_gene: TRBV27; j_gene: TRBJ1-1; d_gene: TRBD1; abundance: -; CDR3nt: TGTGCCAGCAGTACCTACAGGGGGCCGGACACTGAAGCTTTCTTT; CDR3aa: CASSTYRGPDTEAFF
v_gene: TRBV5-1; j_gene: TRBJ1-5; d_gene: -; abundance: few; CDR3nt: TGCGCCAGCAGCTTGACGGGTCCTCAGCCCCAGCATTTT; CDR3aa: CASSLTGPQPQHF
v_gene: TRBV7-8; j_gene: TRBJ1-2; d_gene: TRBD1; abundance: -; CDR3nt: TGTGCCAGCAGCTTAGTAGGGACAGGGTATGGCTACACCTTC; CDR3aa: CASSLVGTGYGYTF
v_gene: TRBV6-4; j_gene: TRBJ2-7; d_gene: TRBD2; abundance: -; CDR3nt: TGTGCCAGCAGTGACTCGGAGGGACTAGCCTGCTACGAGCAGTACTTC; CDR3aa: CASSDSEGLACYEQYF
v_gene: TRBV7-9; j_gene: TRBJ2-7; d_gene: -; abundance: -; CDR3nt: TGTGCCAGCAGCTCCCCGACAGATTACGAGCAGTACTTC; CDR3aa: CASSSPTDYEQYF
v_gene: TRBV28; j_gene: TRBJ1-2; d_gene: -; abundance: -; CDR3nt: TGTGCCAGCACCCCGGGAGTAACAAACTATGGCTACACCTTC; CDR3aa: CASTPGVTNYGYTF
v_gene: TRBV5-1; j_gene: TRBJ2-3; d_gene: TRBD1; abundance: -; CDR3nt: TGCGCCAGCAGCTTCGGACAGGGCACAGATACGCAGTATTTT; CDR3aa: CASSFGQGTDTQYF
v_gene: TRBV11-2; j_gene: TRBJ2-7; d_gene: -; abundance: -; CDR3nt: TGTGCCAGCAGCTTTACCGGGGACTACGAGCAGTACTTC; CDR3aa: CASSFTGDYEQYF
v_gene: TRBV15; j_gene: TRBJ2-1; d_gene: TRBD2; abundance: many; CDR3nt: TGTGCCACCAGCAGAGTTAAACTAGCGACTAATGAGCAGTTCTTC; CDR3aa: CATSRVKLATNEQFF
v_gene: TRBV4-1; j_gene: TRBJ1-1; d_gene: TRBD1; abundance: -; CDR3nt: TGCGCCAGCAGCTCCCCCGGGACAGGGCACACTGAAGCTTTCTTT; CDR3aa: CASSSPGTGHTEAFF